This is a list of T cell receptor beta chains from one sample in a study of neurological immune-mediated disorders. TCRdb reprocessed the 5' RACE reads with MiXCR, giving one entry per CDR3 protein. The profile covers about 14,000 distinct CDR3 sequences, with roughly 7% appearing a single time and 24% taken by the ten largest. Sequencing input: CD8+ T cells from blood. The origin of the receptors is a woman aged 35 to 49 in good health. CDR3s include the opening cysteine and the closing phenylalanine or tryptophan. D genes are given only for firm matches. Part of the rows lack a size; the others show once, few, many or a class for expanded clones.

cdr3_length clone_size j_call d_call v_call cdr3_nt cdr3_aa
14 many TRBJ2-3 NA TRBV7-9 TGTGCCAGCAGCTCCGCGGCTTACACAGATACGCAGTATTTT CASSSAAYTDTQYF
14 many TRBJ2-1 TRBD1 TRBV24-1 TGTGCCACCAGGGGGGACAGGGAGGTCAATGAGCAGTTCTTC CATRGDREVNEQFF
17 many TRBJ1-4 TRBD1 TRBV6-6 TGTGCCAGCAGTCCCCCGGGACAGACCCTCCAAAATGAAAAACTGTTTTTT CASSPPGQTLQNEKLFF
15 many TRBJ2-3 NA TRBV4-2 TGTGCCAGCAGCCAAGAATGGCTACCCACAGATACGCAGTATTTT CASSQEWLPTDTQYF
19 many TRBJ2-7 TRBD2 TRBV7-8 TGTGCCAGCAGCTCTTACAGGGGGACTAGCGGGAGGCTTACCTACGAGCAGTACTTC CASSSYRGTSGRLTYEQYF
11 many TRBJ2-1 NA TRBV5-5 TGTGCCAGCTCCCAGGGCCATGAGCAGTTCTTC CASSQGHEQFF
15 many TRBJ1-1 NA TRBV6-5 TGTGCCAGCAGTACCGGGACGACTACATTCACTGAAGCTTTCTTT CASSTGTTTFTEAFF
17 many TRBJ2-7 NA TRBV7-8 TGTGCCAGCAGCTTAGGGGGGGCGCCGAGTTTTGCATACGAGCAGTACTTC CASSLGGAPSFAYEQYF
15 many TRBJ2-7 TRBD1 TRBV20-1 TGCAGTGCGAAAATCTACGGGACAGGGGGATACGAGCAGTACTTC CSAKIYGTGGYEQYF
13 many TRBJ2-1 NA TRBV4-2 TGTGCCAGCAGCCAAGAATCGGTAGCGGAGCAGTTCTTC CASSQESVAEQFF
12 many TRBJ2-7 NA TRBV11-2 TGTGCCAGCAGCCAAACAGATTACGAGCAGTACTTC CASSQTDYEQYF
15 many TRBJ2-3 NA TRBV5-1 TGCGCCAGCAGCCAGGGACTCTCTAGCACAGATACGCAGTATTTT CASSQGLSSTDTQYF
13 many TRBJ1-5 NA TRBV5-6 TGTGCCAGCAGCCTCGGGGGGGCCGGGCCCCAGCATTTT CASSLGGAGPQHF
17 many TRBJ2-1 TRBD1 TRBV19 TGTGCCAGTAGTATAGGGACCGGGACAGTCTCCTACAATGAGCAGTTCTTC CASSIGTGTVSYNEQFF
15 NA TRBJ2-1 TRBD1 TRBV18 TGTGCCAGCTCACCACTCGACAGGGGCGGTTTTGAGCAGTTCTTC CASSPLDRGGFEQFF
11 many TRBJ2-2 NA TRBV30 TGTGCCTGGAACCGTGCCGGGGAGCTGTTTTTT CAWNRAGELFF
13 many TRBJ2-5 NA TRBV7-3 TGTGCCAGCAGCCCCCATGCCTCAGAGACCCAGTACTTC CASSPHASETQYF
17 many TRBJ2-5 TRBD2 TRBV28 TGTGCCAGCAGTCCACGAAACCGCGGGGGGGCGGGAGAGACCCAGTACTTC CASSPRNRGGAGETQYF
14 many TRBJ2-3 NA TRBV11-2 TGTGCCAGCAGCATTAGCGGAAACACAGATACGCAGTATTTT CASSISGNTDTQYF
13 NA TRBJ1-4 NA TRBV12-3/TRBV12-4 TGTGCCAGATTAGACATACCTAATGAAAAACTGTTTTTT CARLDIPNEKLFF
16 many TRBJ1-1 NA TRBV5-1 TGCGCCAGCAGGGTTACTCCGGGACACATGAACACTGAAGCTTTCTTT CASRVTPGHMNTEAFF
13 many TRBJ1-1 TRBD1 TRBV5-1 TGCGCCAGCAGCTGGGACAGGGGCACTGAAGCTTTCTTT CASSWDRGTEAFF
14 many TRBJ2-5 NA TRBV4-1 TGCGCCAGCAGCCAAGGGGGAGTAATAGAGACCCAGTACTTC CASSQGGVIETQYF
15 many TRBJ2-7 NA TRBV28 TGTGCCAGCAGTTTCGGGGCGGGAAATGTCTACGAGCAGTACTTC CASSFGAGNVYEQYF
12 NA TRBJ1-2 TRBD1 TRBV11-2 TGTGCCAGCAGCTTGGGATCGACAGGGGTAACCTTC CASSLGSTGVTF
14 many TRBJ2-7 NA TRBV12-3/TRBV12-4 TGTGCCAGCAGTTTATCGGCGTTTAACTACGAGCAGTACTTC CASSLSAFNYEQYF
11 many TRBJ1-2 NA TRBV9 TGTGCCAGCAGCGTAGGTTATGGCTACACCTTC CASSVGYGYTF
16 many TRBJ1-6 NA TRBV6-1 TGTGCCAGCAAGGTTGGTACACAGGGTCGGAATTCACCCCTCCACTTT CASKVGTQGRNSPLHF
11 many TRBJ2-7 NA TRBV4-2 TGTGCCAGCAGCCAAGGATCCGAGCAGTACTTC CASSQGSEQYF
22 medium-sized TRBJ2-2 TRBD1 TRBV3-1 TGTGCCAGCAGCCAAGAAATTGGACTAGTTGGGGGACAGGGGGCTTTCACCGGGGAGCTGTTTTTT CASSQEIGLVGGQGAFTGELFF
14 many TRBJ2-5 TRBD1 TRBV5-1 TGCGCCAGCAGCTCTTCCGGGACAGAAGAGACCCAGTACTTC CASSSSGTEETQYF
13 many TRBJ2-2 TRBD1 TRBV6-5 TGTGCCAGCAGTTACGGGACAGGGGAGGGGCTGTTTTTT CASSYGTGEGLFF
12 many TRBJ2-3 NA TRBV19 TGTGCCAGTAGTAGTATTGGAGATACGCAGTATTTT CASSSIGDTQYF
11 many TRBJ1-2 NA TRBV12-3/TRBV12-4 TGTGCCAGCAAGAGAGGTCATGGCTACACCTTC CASKRGHGYTF
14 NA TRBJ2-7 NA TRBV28 TGTGCCAGCAGTTTGATCGGGGGTGGCGGCGAGCAGTACTTC CASSLIGGGGEQYF